This entry lists 8 T cell receptor beta chains sequenced from one sample in a study of cytomegalovirus exposure and HLA in healthy donors. PCR was performed using 60 Vbeta and 13 Jbeta primers. The repertoire was sequenced with immunoSEQ multiplex PCR; TCRdb's copy has only in-frame clones and lacks some. The sample includes around 33,000 clones, more than 85% of them seen just once. Sequenced: PBMCs. The origin of the receptors is a woman between 18 and 29 years old in good health and CMV-seronegative.

The rearrangement joins TRBV30 to TRBJ1-4, with D uncertain. This CDR3 is 13 amino acids long. Trimming left V 4 bases short and J 8 bases short, with 14 bases between. Germline assignment: CDR1 GTSNPN and CDR2 SVGIG (reference sequence). The CDR3 is CAWTNPPGEKLFF. DNA of the CDR3: TGTGCCTGGACCAATCCTCCCGGGGAAAAACTGTTTTTT.

CDR3 loop: CASSLTTTSTEAFF. The CDR3 nucleotides read TGTGCCAGCAGCCTTACTACCACGAGCACTGAAGCTTTCTTT. The chain carries TRBV28 and TRBJ1-1; D unclear. V was clipped by 6 bases and J by 4 bases, with 15 bases between them. Germline CDR1 MDHEN, CDR2 SYDVKM. This CDR3 spans 14 amino acids.

CDR3 loop: CASRDLANYGYTF. CDR3 bases: TGTGCCAGCAGAGACCTAGCTAACTATGGCTACACCTTC. The chain has TRBV6-5 and TRBJ1-2; D uncertain. This CDR3 region has 13 residues. With 6 bases removed from V and 0 bases from J, the gap between germline ends came to 8 bases. Germline V CDR1 and CDR2: MNHEY, SVGAGI.

This clone appeared a single time. The V gene is TRBV9, the J gene TRBJ2-1; 14 bases are a match to TRBD2. V gave up 3 bases and J gave up 4 bases; unmatched junction bases: 6. The CDR3 covers 17 residues. CDR1 and CDR2 (germline): SGDLS, YYNGEE. The CDR3 is CASSGDRTSGGYNEQFF. DNA for the CDR3: TGTGCCAGCAGCGGCGACAGGACTAGCGGGGGGTACAATGAGCAGTTCTTC.

The gene calls are TRBV28 and TRBJ2-1; 7 bases agree with TRBD2. With 6 bases clipped from V and 3 bases from J, the junction kept 11 bases outside the gene matches. The length of the CDR3 is 16 residues. From germline, CDR1 is MDHEN and CDR2 SYDVKM. CDR3 sequence (DNA): TGTGCCAGCAGCCCCCCACTAGCGCGAGACTACAATGAGCAGTTCTTC. Protein: CASSPPLARDYNEQFF. Full variable domain (outside the CDR3, taken from reference TRBV28 and TRBJ2-1): DVKVTQSSRYLVKRTGEKVFLECVQDMDHENMFWYRQDPGLGLRLIYFSYDVKMKEKGDIPEGYSVSREKKERFSLILESASTNQTSMYLCASSPPLARDYNEQFFGPGTRLTVL.

This chain joins TRBV7-6 and TRBJ2-3; 15 bases are a match to TRBD2. Germline V CDR1 and CDR2: SGHVS, FNYEAQ. The V and J ends lost 0 bases and 2 bases, in that order; junction bases with no gene match: 12. The CDR3 sequence is 21 residues long. The CDR3 here is CASSLAVGTSGRRRSTDTQYF. In DNA, the CDR3 is TGTGCCAGCAGCTTAGCGGTCGGGACTAGCGGGAGGAGGCGGTCCACAGATACGCAGTATTTT.

The rearrangement joins TRBV27 to TRBJ2-7; 9 bases fit TRBD2. This CDR3 has 21 amino acids. V lost 5 bases, J lost 0 bases, and 23 bases stayed unmatched. Germline CDR1 and CDR2: MNHEY and SMNVEV (reference sequence). The chain's CDR3 is CASSPRGFFPGLAASSYEQYF. CDR3 DNA sequence: TGTGCCAGCAGTCCGCGAGGATTTTTTCCGGGACTAGCCGCTTCCTCCTACGAGCAGTACTTC.

The chain employs TRBV6-5 and TRBJ2-4; D call uncertain. V was clipped by 3 bases and J by 3 bases, with 6 bases between them. This CDR3 spans 13 amino acids. The germline CDR1 and CDR2 sequences are MNHEY and SVGAGI. The chain's CDR3 is CASSYSFKNIQYF. The CDR3 region has the DNA TGTGCCAGCAGTTATAGCTTCAAAAACATTCAGTACTTC.